The next 8 T cell receptor beta chains were all read from a single sample in a study of T cell responses to AZD1222 COVID-19 vaccine. TCRdb's table, derived via immunoSEQ multiplex PCR, lists solely in-frame clones and lacks some. The sample has roughly 34,000 clones, 85% to 90% seen once; the top ten hold 5.5% to 8%. The specimen comprised peripheral blood, sampled on day 0 of AZD1222 vaccination. The receptor source for this set is an adult in good health.

As DNA, the CDR3 is TGTGCCAGCAGTCGGACTAGCGGGAGCTGGACCGGGGAGCTGTTTTTT. It encodes CASSRTSGSWTGELFF. V and J are TRBV28 and TRBJ2-2; 13 nucleotides align to TRBD2. Per the germline V gene, CDR1 is MDHEN and CDR2 is SYDVKM. Trimming removed 5 bases from V and 5 bases from J; junction bases left unmatched: 5. This CDR3 contains 16 residues. The variable domain in full, completed from reference TRBV28 and TRBJ2-2, reads DVKVTQSSRYLVKRTGEKVFLECVQDMDHENMFWYRQDPGLGLRLIYFSYDVKMKEKGDIPEGYSVSREKKERFSLILESASTNQTSMYLCASSRTSGSWTGELFFGEGSRLTVL.

V usage is TRBV2 and J usage is TRBJ2-7; 7 bases agree with TRBD2. Trimming removed 11 bases from V and 2 bases from J; junction bases left unmatched: 9. CDR3 length: 13 residues. The germline V gene has CDR1 SNHLY and CDR2 FYNNEI. The CDR3 reads CASRGDGTYEQYF. The CDR3 nucleotides are TGTGCCTCCCGGGGGGACGGGACCTACGAGCAGTACTTC. The whole variable domain, filled in from reference TRBV2 and TRBJ2-7, reads EPEVTQTPSHQVTQMGQEVILRCVPISNHLYFYWYRQILGQKVEFLVSFYNNEISEKSEIFDDQFSVERPDGSNFTLKIRSTKLEDSAMYFCASRGDGTYEQYFGPGTRLTVT.

The chain carries TRBV27 and TRBJ2-5, with 10 nucleotides matching TRBD2. Germline assignment: CDR1 MNHEY and CDR2 SMNVEV (reference sequence). The CDR3 is 15 amino acids. Trimming took 5 bases from V and 1 from J; bases not matched to a gene: 4. CDR3 DNA: TGTGCCAGCAGTCCCTGGACTAGCGGCCAAGAGACCCAGTACTTC. Translating gives CASSPWTSGQETQYF.

The rearrangement uses TRBV6-2 or TRBV6-3 and TRBJ2-2; 10 nucleotides match TRBD1. From germline, CDR1 is MNHEY and CDR2 SVGEGT. This CDR3 is 14 amino acids long. J gave up 6 bases and V 4 bases, and 2 bases lay outside the gene matches. The CDR3 region has the DNA TGTGCCAGCAGTTGGGGGACAGGGGCCGGGGAGCTGTTTTTT. As protein: CASSWGTGAGELFF.

The chain links TRBV6-4 to TRBJ2-2; D is unclear. CDR3 length: 15 amino acids. CDR1 is MRHNA, CDR2 SNTAGT, per germline. Trimming stripped 3 bases from V and 1 base from J, with 9 bases between. In DNA, the CDR3 is TGTGCCAGCAGTGAACCGCAGAGGAACACCGGGGAGCTGTTTTTT. Its translation: CASSEPQRNTGELFF.

V is TRBV4-1 and J is TRBJ1-6, with D possibly being TRBD1 (6 bases). V gave up 3 bases and J gave up 8 bases, with 17 bases separating them. CDR3 length equals 16 residues. Germline-derived CDR1 and CDR2 are MGHRA and YSYEKL. The CDR3 reads CASSHRTAEVDSPLHF. Written as DNA, the CDR3 is TGCGCCAGCAGCCATAGGACAGCGGAGGTGGATTCACCCCTCCACTTT.

The chain joins TRBV25-1 to TRBJ1-5, with D unclear. Germline V lookup: CDR1 MGHDK, CDR2 SYGVNS. CDR3 size: 14 residues. Trimming cost V 2 bases and J 1 base, with 6 bases left between them. This CDR3 is CASSEQLSNQPQHF. Written as DNA, the CDR3 is TGTGCCAGCAGTGAACAATTAAGCAATCAGCCCCAGCATTTT.

This clone was seen a single time. The chain carries TRBV5-1 and TRBJ1-4, with 8 positions matching TRBD1. V lost 2 bases and J lost 7; bases outside the gene matches: 7. Germline CDR1 and CDR2: SGHRS and YFSETQ. This CDR3 spans 15 amino acids. As DNA, the CDR3 is TGCGCCAGCAGCTTTCAGGGGGCAGGTAGTGAAAAACTGTTTTTT. It encodes CASSFQGAGSEKLFF.